Below, one T cell receptor beta chain is given with its context. Its binding antigen is unknown. Per-nucleotide qualities are absent, and no much larger clonotype sits a single base away. Counted from cysteine to phenylalanine, this CDR3 has 15 amino acids. Only the CDR3 part of the read is kept: 45 bases, read in frame from the first base. Cut back by 5 bases and 4 bases, the V and J ends lie 16 bases apart. Sequences MRHNA (CDR1) and SNTAGT (CDR2) are obtained from the germline V gene. This sample stems from a study of cytomegalovirus exposure and HLA in healthy donors (dated by TCRdb to about 2017). Turning to the overall study: An earlier analysis of roughly 500 of the donors reported approximately 290 Gb of sequence data and some 120 million unique TCR beta sequences from about 200 million T cells. Approximately 310 gigabases of sequencing data and 80 million or so unique TCR sequences were included in an early release covering under 650 HLA-typed donors. Of the 300 to 450 genotyped donors, 70% to 90% were placed in the genetic ancestry cluster associated with self-reported Caucasian donors. The aim of the study was to test whether cataloging public T cell receptors could identify signatures of past pathogen exposure. The study used immunosequencing to profile the T cell repertoires of several hundred subjects and linked those repertoires to cytomegalovirus serostatus. In addition to the first cohort of approximately 650 subjects, a separate validation cohort of about 120 different subjects was used. High-throughput TCR immunosequencing, statistical association of individual TCRs with disease status, and machine learning were combined to predict cytomegalovirus infection status. A later analysis re-examined previously published TCR beta repertoires from roughly 720 donors and added high-resolution HLA genotyping to investigate patterns of TCR occurrence. Rather than drawing on any new phenotypic data, the later analysis identified candidate immune exposures from TCR beta sequences and the way those sequences occurred across donors. An earlier analysis of roughly 580 of the donors used high-throughput TCR beta sequencing to judge whether each TCR beta V gene segment behaved as functional or pseudogenic. Alongside the repertoire data, information on donor age, sex, ethnicity and CMV serostatus was compiled. Genome-wide SNP genotypes for about three fifths of the roughly 670 donors were used in a later genetic analysis, which treated that subset as a discovery cohort. All discovery cohort repertoires had been generated using a single sequencing platform. HLA typing covered class I and class II loci at four-digit resolution. The number of typed donors differed by locus: roughly 629-630 for A, B, C, DRB1 and DQB1; some 500 for DQA1; approximately 600 for DPA1; and around 490 for DPB1. Several DR-DQ haplotypes were handled as single units for association and clustering because linkage in the cohort was strong. On average, about 200,000 unique TCR beta nucleotide sequences were sequenced per donor among 350 to 400 genotyped donors of the cohort, with 15% to 20% of those sequences being non-productive.

Libraries came from the immunoSEQ multiplex PCR assay. A mixture of 60 forward primers for TCR Vbeta segments and 13 reverse primers for TCR Jbeta segments was used in the multiplex PCR. The CDR3 region of rearranged TCR beta genes was amplified from genomic DNA by a multiplex PCR assay. Amplified TCR beta libraries were sequenced as 87-base-pair reads on the Illumina HiSeq System. The authors' analysis ran thus. In a later analysis, roughly 80 million unique TCR beta chains were counted across the roughly 610 repertoires, and about 10 million of these chains were shared by at least two donors. Raw reads were error-corrected and collapsed into unique sequences with a nearest-neighbor algorithm that merged closely related sequences to remove PCR and sequencing errors. V, D and J gene segments were assigned by aligning CDR3 sequences to IMGT reference sequences. For a sequence to be retained, at least a six-nucleotide match to both a V gene segment and a J gene segment was required. A rearrangement counted as productive if the CDR3 had no stop codons and remained in frame with V and J, and every other rearrangement counted as non-productive. CDR3 was defined by IMGT convention, running from the second conserved V-encoded cysteine to the conserved J-encoded phenylalanine. Sequences without an unambiguous match to a single V gene segment were excluded from the earlier analysis of 500 to 700 of the donors. An earlier analysis of fewer than 650 of the donors classified V segments as functional when productive rearrangements were above 56.7% and as segregating when the standard deviation between donors was above 5%. A statistical classification framework was built to diagnose cytomegalovirus status from the catalog of TCR beta chain sequences. A later analysis assigned V and J genes by comparing TCR nucleotide sequences with IMGT/GENE-DB human TR gene sequences. A later analysis assigned CDR3 sequences and most-parsimonious VDJ recombination scenarios with the TCRdist pipeline. In a later analysis, every TCR beta chain was defined by the combination of its CDR3 amino acid sequence and its V-gene family, and reads without a unique V-gene family were dropped. As a way to deal with suspected cross-contamination and a sequencing artifact, a later analysis dropped over 550 nucleotide sequences that were highly shared and had low generation probability. A later analysis calculated a clonal expansion index for each public chain from normalized within-repertoire ranks of inferred template counts. A later analysis computed generation probabilities with a VDJ recombination model fitted to out-of-frame rearrangements, and checked the results against IGoR. In a later analysis, TCR-TCR, TCR-HLA and TCR-CMV co-occurrence was scored with hypergeometric tests, and a repertoire-size bias correction was applied to TCR pairs. To estimate false discovery rates, a later analysis permuted the HLA or CMV assignments 20 times. In a later analysis, co-occurring TCRs were grouped with DBSCAN, and TCRdist sequence similarity was added when clustering was performed within HLA-allele-positive subsets. Co-occurrence clustering excluded repertoires with fewer than 30,000 or more than 120,000 public chains, plus five with anomalous nucleotide sharing. TCRdb's version of the immuneACCESS table is confined to in-frame rearrangements and falls short of the full clone set. An unresolved V gene accounts for under half of the shortfall where checked; the remainder is of unknown origin. V, J and clone size are those of that table, while D and trimming were read from the DNA. Across this sample there are 150,000 to 200,000 clones, with around 83% seen only once. Approximately 4% of the sample is in the top ten clones.

The cohort consisted of 666 healthy bone marrow donors. At the time of sampling, all cohort members were nominally healthy, though unrecorded immune exposures were likely present. The donor was CMV seropositive and belonged to the group of 250 to 300 seropositive cohort members. Every donor gave a peripheral blood sample, and the peripheral blood mononuclear cells from that sample were used for TCR beta sequencing. Genomic DNA was extracted from the blood cell samples with the Qiagen DNeasy Blood Extraction Kit. Findings and caveats that apply to the study as a whole: The study listed approximately 150 TCR beta chains as associated with cytomegalovirus. A later analysis found that most CMV-associated TCR beta chains appeared HLA-restricted, with HLA associations seemingly driven largely by CMV exposure. The 87-base-pair reads could not distinguish some IMGT-functional V segments, including TRBV6-2 and TRBV6-3, so those segments were excluded. An association between a missense DCLRE1C variant and V-gene and J-gene trimming of TCR beta chains was found in a later genetic analysis and replicated in an independent cohort. Cytomegalovirus status was reported to be diagnosed by the classifier with high specificity and sensitivity in both the original and validation cohorts. CMV serostatus was the only immune exposure information available for the cohort. In a later analysis, HLA-associated TCR beta chains were found to be more clonally expanded and to have lower generation probabilities than equally common non-associated chains. Most TCR sequences were seen in very few donors, while some public TCRs were found in many individuals. Because HLA typing was unavailable for some donors at each locus, only the typed subset was used in association tests. A further reported finding was that TCR beta sequences accurately predicted the HLA-A and HLA-B alleles for most subjects in the first cohort. Because counts were too low, 15 to 20 rarely observed V segments, including chromosome 9 orphons, were excluded from the earlier analysis of some 540 of the donors. The authors suggested that the approach could potentially be generalized to other disease states and immunological phenotypes. Correlated functional status among segregating V segments might reflect linkage disequilibrium, but an unknown experimental factor could not be ruled out. Strong co-occurrence of HLA alleles, especially DR and DQ, made assigning TCR associations to individual alleles difficult. A group of highly shared sequence variants was considered likely to be a technical artifact of the sequencing pipeline. According to a later analysis, parvovirus B19, influenza, CMV and Epstein-Barr virus appeared linked to several top co-occurrence clusters. In a later analysis, the rate of TCR association differed among HLA loci, with DRB1 alleles having the most associated TCRs and HLA-C alleles having the fewest. The cohort was sequenced for TCR beta chains only, and without alpha or paired-chain data the features that could be detected were limited. A later genetic analysis reported fewer N-insertions in productive TCRs among donors in an Asian-associated ancestry cluster than the roughly 700-donor mean. An earlier analysis of around 600 of the donors showed that most TCR beta V segments appeared in productive rearrangements either about 87% or about 30% of the time, which broadly matched IMGT annotations. At a false discovery rate of 0.05, a later analysis linked around 17,000 TCR beta sequences to specific HLA alleles. In vitro tests confirmed that a few of the cytomegalovirus-associated TCR beta chains recognize cytomegalovirus antigens. Presence/absence analyses assumed roughly uniform sequencing depth across donors, an assumption that may not hold.

The origin of this receptor is a man aged 45-65 years in good health and CMV-seropositive. Sequences were obtained from PBMCs. The chain links TRBV6-4 with TRBJ2-3; matching of 5 bases hints at TRBD1 as the D gene. For the CDR3, the sequence is CASSPWGHSSDTQYF. The nucleotides read TGTGCCAGCAGTCCCTGGGGCCATAGCTCAGATACGCAGTATTTT.